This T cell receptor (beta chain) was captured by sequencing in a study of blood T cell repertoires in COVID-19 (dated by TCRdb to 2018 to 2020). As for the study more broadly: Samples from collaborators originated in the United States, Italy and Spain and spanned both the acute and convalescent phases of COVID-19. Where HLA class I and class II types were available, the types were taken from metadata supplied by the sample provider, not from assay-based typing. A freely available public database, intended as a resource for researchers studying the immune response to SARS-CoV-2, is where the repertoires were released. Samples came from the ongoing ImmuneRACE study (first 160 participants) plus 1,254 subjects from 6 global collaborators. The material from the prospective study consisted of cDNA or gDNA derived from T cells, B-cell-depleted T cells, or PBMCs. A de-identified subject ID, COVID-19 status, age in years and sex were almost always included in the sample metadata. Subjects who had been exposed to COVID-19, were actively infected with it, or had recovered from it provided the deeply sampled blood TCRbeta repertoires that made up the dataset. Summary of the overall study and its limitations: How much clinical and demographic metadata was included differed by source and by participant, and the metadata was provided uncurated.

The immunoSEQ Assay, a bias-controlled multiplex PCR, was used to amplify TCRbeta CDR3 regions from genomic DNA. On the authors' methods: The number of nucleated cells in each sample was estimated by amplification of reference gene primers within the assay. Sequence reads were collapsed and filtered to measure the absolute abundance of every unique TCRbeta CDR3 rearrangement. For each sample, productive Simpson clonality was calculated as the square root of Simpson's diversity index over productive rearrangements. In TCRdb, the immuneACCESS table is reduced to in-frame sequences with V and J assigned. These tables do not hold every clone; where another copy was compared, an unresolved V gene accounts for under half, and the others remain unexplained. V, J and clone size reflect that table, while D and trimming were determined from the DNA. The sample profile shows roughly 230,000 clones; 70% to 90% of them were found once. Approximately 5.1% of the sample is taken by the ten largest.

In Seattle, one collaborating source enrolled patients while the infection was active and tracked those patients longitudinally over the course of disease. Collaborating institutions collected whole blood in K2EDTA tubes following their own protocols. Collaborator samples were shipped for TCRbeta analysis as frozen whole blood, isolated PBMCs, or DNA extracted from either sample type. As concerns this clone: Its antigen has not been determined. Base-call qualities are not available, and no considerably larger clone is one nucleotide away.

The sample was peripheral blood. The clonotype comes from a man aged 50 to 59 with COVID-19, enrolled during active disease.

CDR3 protein: CASSQEGLAGGLDTQYF. The DNA sequence reads TGCGCCAGCAGCCAAGAGGGACTAGCGGGGGGCCTAGATACGCAGTATTTT. The chain joins TRBV4-1 to TRBJ2-3; 15 bases in between match TRBD2. The germline V gene supplies CDR1 MGHRA and CDR2 YSYEKL. The V end gives up 0 bases and the J end 5 bases, leaving 3 bases in the junction not matched to a gene. The CDR3 holds 17 amino acids from the cysteine to the phenylalanine. Only CDR3 DNA remains: 51 bases, in frame from the first base.